The T cell receptor (beta chain) under discussion was sequenced for a study of tumor-infiltrating lymphocytes in primary liver carcinoma. Whole-study context: Samples gave roughly 3.65 to 8 million productive TCRbeta reads, similar across tissue types.

A primer matching the constant region was used to make TCR beta cDNA from 500 to 650 ng of total RNA. TCR beta libraries came from three nested multiplex PCR rounds using slightly modified ARM-PCR. TCRdb reprocessed the multiplex PCR reads via MiXCR and lists one record per CDR3 protein. Here the sample spans about 100,000 distinct CDR3 sequences, 55% to 80% being singletons. As for this clonotype: No antigen is known for it. Germline and junction disagree at one end, which may indicate a read error.

Overall study results and limits: The difference in top-250-clone fraction between tumors and blood was significant, favoring tumors (p = 0.039).

From 20-30 mg of unsorted bulk tissue, DNA and RNA were co-extracted together. Tumor samples were assessed, and every one had over 75% viable tumor cells. Sequencing used liver tumor tissue from sampling region 2. Noted subset: tumor region T2, inferior pole. This sequence originates from a woman aged 60-75 years with primary liver carcinoma and hepatitis B virus infection.

CDR3 amino acids: CVSSFGRSSNGQLF. CDR3 nucleotide sequence: TGTGTCAGCAGCTTTGGGCGTAGCTCCAATGGGCAGCTCTTC. The V gene is TRBV11-2, the J gene TRBJ2-1; no firm D call. Germline CDR1 and CDR2: SGHAT and FQNNGV. This CDR3 is built from 14 residues.